This entry lists 7 T cell receptor beta chains sequenced from one sample in a study of T cell responses to AZD1222 COVID-19 vaccine. Profiling relied on immunoSEQ multiplex PCR, and the TCRdb table lists in-frame clones only, not all of them. The data contain tens of thousands of clones, roughly 83% of them seen just once; the ten biggest clones take up roughly a quarter. The sequences come from peripheral blood, collected on day 0 of AZD1222 vaccination. These receptors originate from an adult in good health.

J is TRBJ2-1 and V is TRBV7-2; weak D call: TRBD1 (6 bases). V shed 7 bases and J shed 0 bases, with 13 bases lying between them. The germline CDR1 and CDR2 sequences are SGHTA and FQGNSA. The CDR3 sequence is 15 residues long. The CDR3 region has the DNA TGTGCCAGCAAGGGGGATTACGGCTCCTACAATGAGCAGTTCTTC. Translating gives CASKGDYGSYNEQFF.

This rearrangement joins TRBV28 to TRBJ1-5; 7 bases are shared with TRBD1. The trim removed 9 bases at V and 0 bases at J, leaving 8 bases unmatched. The CDR3 has 15 amino acids. The germline V gene has CDR1 MDHEN and CDR2 SYDVKM. CDR3 sequence reads: CASLNRGVSNQPQHF. For the CDR3, the DNA is TGTGCCAGTCTGAACAGGGGAGTTAGCAATCAGCCCCAGCATTTT.

This clone was detected a few times. CDR3 sequence: CASSDQVGAEGRDEQYF. The CDR3 coding sequence is TGTGCCAGCAGCGATCAAGTCGGGGCGGAGGGGCGGGACGAGCAGTACTTC. The V and J genes are TRBV7-9 and TRBJ2-7, with D tentatively TRBD2 (6 bases). Trimming took 5 bases from V and 5 from J, leaving 25 bases between them. The CDR3 length is 17 residues. Germline CDR1 SEHNR, CDR2 FQNEAQ (reference sequence). The full variable domain, completed using reference TRBV7-9 and TRBJ2-7, is DTGVSQNPRHKITKRGQNVTFRCDPISEHNRLYWYRQTLGQGPEFLTYFQNEAQLEKSRLLSDRFSAERPKGSFSTLEIQRTEQGDSAMYLCASSDQVGAEGRDEQYFGPGTRLTVT.

The J gene is TRBJ2-6, the V gene TRBV5-6; D is ambiguous. The CDR3 totals 16 residues. Germline V gene data show CDR1 as SGHDT and CDR2 as YYEEEE. V was pared by 1 base and J by 2 bases, with 10 bases between. The CDR3 is CASSLRLQAGANVLTF. DNA of the CDR3: TGTGCCAGCAGCTTGCGGTTGCAGGCTGGGGCCAACGTCCTGACTTTC.

The V gene is TRBV19, the J gene TRBJ2-6, with D perhaps matching TRBD1 (5 bases). CDR3 length equals 16 residues. V was pared by 5 bases and J by 0 bases, with 11 bases between. The germline gives CDR1 LNHDA, CDR2 SQIVND (reference sequence). This CDR3 reads CASSPRGDSGANVLTF. The CDR3 nucleotides are TGTGCCAGTAGTCCTAGGGGTGACTCTGGGGCCAACGTCCTGACTTTC.

This clone was detected once. V and J are TRBV20-1 and TRBJ1-1; D not certain. Germline CDR1 and CDR2: DFQATT and SNEGSKA (reference sequence). The germline V and J ends were trimmed by 6 bases and 5 bases, with 10 bases remaining between them. The CDR3 sequence is 11 residues long. This CDR3 reads CSADGVTEAFF. Here the CDR3 DNA reads TGCAGTGCCGATGGGGTGACTGAAGCTTTCTTT.

The chain combines TRBV29-1 with TRBJ2-7, with 7 bases that match TRBD1. Trimming took 3 bases from V and 6 from J; bases not matched to a gene: 5. This CDR3 contains 12 residues. Germline values: CDR1 SQVTM, CDR2 ANQGSEA. The CDR3 region is CSVDGPGGEQYF. CDR3 in DNA: TGCAGCGTTGATGGGCCAGGGGGCGAGCAGTACTTC.